These 7 T cell receptor beta chains share one sample of origin, sequenced in a study of beta chain features in type 1 diabetes. Broader study findings: Shortening that was moderate but significant affected the TCRB CDR3s of Type 1 diabetes patients in all four CD4+ subsets.

Their antigens remain unidentified. The whole isolated RNA underwent reverse transcription, so sequencing captured expressed TCRB transcripts. Sequencing used immunoSEQ multiplex PCR; TCRdb keeps in-frame clones, though not all of them. The sample has roughly 260,000 clones, approximately 10% seen once. The sequenced sample was naive CD4+ T cells from blood. The receptor source for this set is a man aged 25 to 40 with type 1 diabetes.

The J gene is TRBJ2-2, the V gene TRBV7-9, with 7 positions matching TRBD2. V dropped 1 base and J dropped 5; count of bases not matched to a gene: 1. The CDR3 contains 14 residues. In germline, CDR1 is SEHNR, CDR2 FQNEAQ (reference sequence). The DNA for the CDR3 is TGTGCCAGCAGCTTAGAACTAGCGACCGGGGAGCTGTTTTTT. Protein sequence: CASSLELATGELFF.

This chain uses TRBV9 with TRBJ2-3; no definite D call. Germline CDR1 reads SGDLS; CDR2 reads YYNGEE. The V end lost 1 base, the J end lost 2 bases, and 8 bases lay between the germline ends. The CDR3 has 14 amino acids. This chain's CDR3 is CASSVLTATDTQYF. The CDR3 region has the DNA TGTGCCAGCAGCGTACTTACAGCCACAGATACGCAGTATTTT.

V and J are TRBV7-2 and TRBJ2-3; no firm D call. With 6 bases removed from V and 1 base from J, the gap between germline ends came to 8 bases. This CDR3 region has 13 residues. The germline gives CDR1 SGHTA, CDR2 FQGNSA. The CDR3 coding sequence is TGTGCCAGCAGAGAGGCGGGCACAGATACGCAGTATTTT. This sequence encodes CASREAGTDTQYF.

This clone was seen more than once but under ten times. The chain is built from TRBV7-3 and TRBJ2-3; D is uncertain. V was cut by 5 bases and J by 10 bases, with 16 bases left in between. CDR3 length: 13 amino acids. The germline V gene encodes CDR1 SGHTA and CDR2 FQGTGA. CDR3 nucleotides: TGTGCCAGCAGCGAAACGACCCAGGATGCGCAGTATTTT. This encodes CASSETTQDAQYF. The full variable domain, completed using reference TRBV7-3 and TRBJ2-3, is GAGVSQTPSNKVTEKGKYVELRCDPISGHTALYWYRQSLGQGPEFLIYFQGTGAADDSGLPNDRFFAVRPEGSVSTLKIQRTERGDSAVYLCASSETTQDAQYFGPGTRLTVL.

This clone showed up just a few times. The CDR3 is CAISEDAPGEETQYF. The CDR3 nucleotides read TGTGCCATCAGTGAGGACGCCCCGGGGGAAGAGACCCAGTACTTC. This chain uses TRBV10-3 with TRBJ2-5, with D possibly TRBD2 on 6 matching bases. This CDR3 has 15 residues. The germline V gene encodes CDR1 ENHRY and CDR2 SYGVKD. V lost 2 bases and J 3 bases, leaving 13 bases between the germline ends.

This clone was observed a few times. V gene TRBV6-6 combines with J gene TRBJ2-7, with D unclear. There are 14 residues in the CDR3. V lost 5 bases and J lost 2, with 13 bases in between. Germline CDR1 is MNHNY and CDR2 is SVGAGI (reference sequence). Here the CDR3 DNA reads TGTGCCAGCAGTCAACCTTGGGCTACCTACGAGCAGTACTTC. As protein: CASSQPWATYEQYF.

V and J are TRBV2 and TRBJ1-5, with D unclear. From germline, CDR1 is SNHLY and CDR2 FYNNEI. V was shortened by 7 bases and J by 1 base, with 8 bases between the two germline ends. The CDR3 loop spans 13 amino acids. CDR3 loop: CASKTSSNQPQHF. For the CDR3, the DNA is TGTGCCAGCAAAACATCAAGCAATCAGCCCCAGCATTTT.